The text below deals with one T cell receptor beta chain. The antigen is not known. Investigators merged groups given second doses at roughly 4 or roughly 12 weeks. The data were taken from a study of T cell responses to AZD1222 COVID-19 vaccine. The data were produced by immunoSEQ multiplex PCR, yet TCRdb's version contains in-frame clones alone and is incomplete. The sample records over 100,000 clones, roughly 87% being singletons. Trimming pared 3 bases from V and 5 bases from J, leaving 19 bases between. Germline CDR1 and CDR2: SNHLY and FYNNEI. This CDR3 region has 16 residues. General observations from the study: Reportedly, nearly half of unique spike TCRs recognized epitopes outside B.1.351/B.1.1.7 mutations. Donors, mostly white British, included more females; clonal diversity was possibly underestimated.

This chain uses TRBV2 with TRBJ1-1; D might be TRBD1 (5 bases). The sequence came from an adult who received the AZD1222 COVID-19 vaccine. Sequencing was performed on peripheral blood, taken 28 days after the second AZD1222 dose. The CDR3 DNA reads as TGTGCCAGCAGTGAGGGGGTTTTGGGGGTAAAAACTGAAGCTTTCTTT. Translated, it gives CASSEGVLGVKTEAFF.